The subject of this entry is one T cell receptor (beta chain). Antigen specificity is unknown. This sample was included in a study of T cell clones after liver transplantation. This table comes from immunoSEQ multiplex PCR, and its TCRdb copy is limited to in-frame clones, with some not included. The sample has just over 80,000 clones, 82% seen once; the top ten hold less than 0.6%. Study-wide points: Migration into the graft, not deletion, may explain lost graft donor-reactive T cells. Compared with third party-reactive sequences, donor-reactive ones declined more, independent of withdrawal success.

The CDR3 sequence is 13 residues long. Germline V gene data show CDR1 as SGHTA and CDR2 as FQGNSA. Trimming left V 1 base short and J 7 bases short, with 7 bases between. The sequence derives from a human patient who received a liver transplant. The T cells may come from the graft donor. The sequences come from CD4+ T cells from blood, collected 45 to 46 months after liver transplant. This sequence joins TRBV7-2 and TRBJ1-4; no firm D call. The CDR3 loop reads CASSLERGEKLFF. In DNA form, the CDR3 reads TGTGCCAGCAGCTTAGAACGGGGTGAAAAACTGTTTTTT.